This entry lists 4 T cell receptor beta chains sequenced from one sample in a study of control samples from healthy donors and cancer patients. Using immunoSEQ multiplex PCR, the repertoire was profiled, and TCRdb retains in-frame clones only, with some absent. In the table there are about 130,000 clones, approximately 92% of which are singletons. Material for sequencing was blood. The receptors were sampled from a man younger than 35 in good health.

The chain carries TRBV4-2 and TRBJ1-4, with 9 bases identical to TRBD1. The germline gives CDR1 LGHNA, CDR2 YNFKEQ. CDR3 length equals 16 residues. With V trimmed by 3 bases and J by 12 bases, 14 bases remained unmatched. CDR3 protein: CASSQPTGTGKVELFF. Written as DNA, the CDR3 is TGTGCCAGCAGCCAGCCTACCGGGACAGGGAAGGTGGAACTGTTTTTT.

In its sample, this clone was seen once. The rearrangement links TRBV2 to TRBJ2-1; 7 nucleotides line up with TRBD2. The CDR3 loop spans 16 amino acids. Germline-derived CDR1 and CDR2 are SNHLY and FYNNEI. V was clipped by 0 bases and J by 9 bases; unmatched bases: 11. CDR3 amino acids: CASSEAQVSAGSEQFF. The CDR3 bases are TGTGCCAGCAGTGAAGCTCAGGTTTCAGCGGGGAGTGAGCAGTTCTTC.

The V gene is TRBV19, the J gene TRBJ2-1; 8 bases map to TRBD2. The CDR3 extends over 13 amino acids. V lost 3 bases and J lost 10; bases outside the gene matches: 5. CDR1 is LNHDA, CDR2 SQIVND, per germline (reference sequence). CDR3: CASSMGPGGEQFF. CDR3 nucleotide sequence: TGTGCCAGTAGTATGGGACCGGGAGGGGAGCAGTTCTTC.

Worth noting for this clone: Other DNA sequences from this sample encode an identical CDR3 as well. V and J are TRBV19 and TRBJ2-1; D unclear. Trimming shortened V by 0 bases and J by 0 bases, and 3 bases separated the two germline ends. Germline V CDR1 and CDR2: LNHDA, SQIVND (reference sequence). The CDR3 length is 14 residues. This chain's CDR3 is CASSIDGSYNEQFF. The CDR3 DNA sequence: TGTGCCAGTAGTATAGATGGCTCCTACAATGAGCAGTTCTTC.